This TCR beta chain is from a study of blood T cell repertoires in COVID-19. Looking at the study overall: Samples came from the United States, Italy and Spain, spanning acute and convalescent COVID-19. From T cells, B-cell-depleted T cells, or PBMCs came the material, which was cDNA or gDNA.

The authors' processing: By means of reference gene primer amplification, nucleated cell counts were estimated. Produced via immunoSEQ multiplex PCR; TCRdb's table is partial and in-frame only. V and J calls and clone size are copied from that table; D and trimming were computed from the DNA. This sample has approximately 210,000 clones, with 89% found just once. V was trimmed by 6 bases and J by 0 bases, leaving 11 bases between them. CDR3 length: 14 amino acids. Germline assignment: CDR1 KGHSH and CDR2 LQKENI. The receptor was isolated from a woman in her thirties or forties with acute or convalescent COVID-19. Sequenced input: peripheral blood. The chain carries TRBV18 and TRBJ1-2; D is unclear. The CDR3 loop is CASSGDTPNYGYTF. CDR3 bases: TGTGCCAGCTCGGGCGACACCCCTAACTATGGCTACACCTTC.